The source of this T cell receptor beta chain is a study of cytomegalovirus exposure and HLA in healthy donors. General study findings and limits: In a later analysis, V- and J-gene trimming of beta chains associated with a DCLRE1C missense variant, replicated independently. Earlier analysis looked at TCR beta V segments, and most were productive about 87% or about 30% of the time.

Trimming at V came to 3 bases and at J to 0 bases, leaving 10 bases not matched to a gene. The CDR3 is 19 amino acids. Germline loops: CDR1 KGHSH, CDR2 LQKENI. Comments on this clone: Antigen specificity is unknown.

The primer mix had 60 Vbeta and 13 Jbeta primers. Profiled with immunoSEQ multiplex PCR; TCRdb holds only in-frame clones, not every one. The data contain 99,000 or so clones, more than 9.5% of them singletons. The specimen sequenced was PBMCs. The clonotype comes from a middle-aged man in good health and CMV-seropositive. This chain connects TRBV18 to TRBJ2-2, with TRBD1 identical over 10 bases. The CDR3 nucleotides read TGTGCCAGCTCACCGAGGGACAGGGGTCCTACCGCGAACACCGGGGAGCTGTTTTTT. Protein: CASSPRDRGPTANTGELFF.